The clone carrying this T cell receptor beta chain showed up many times. Its antigen is unknown. V lost 0 bases to trimming and J lost 6 bases, with 14 bases between them. Germline CDR1 reads LGHNA; CDR2 reads YSLEER. CDR3 size: 16 residues. The TCR beta libraries were generated through quantitative 5'-RACE incorporating molecular barcodes. TCRdb recomputed calls from the 5' RACE reads with MiXCR, one row per CDR3 protein. The data hold under 250,000 distinct CDR3 sequences, with roughly 8.2% observed a single time. This specimen belongs to a study of CD8 T cells in ankylosing spondylitis. Study-level points and caveats: Researchers reportedly found disease-linked clones significantly enriched in matched ankylosing spondylitis synovial fluid.

V and J are TRBV4-3 and TRBJ2-2, with no clear D. This TCR derives from a female donor with ankylosing spondylitis or in good health (not recorded which). The sequenced material came from blood, either unsorted or a sorted T cell fraction (not recorded which). The DNA of the CDR3 is TGCGCCAGCAGCCAAGACCTTCTGGGCCGCGCCGGGGAGCTGTTTTTT. This codes for CASSQDLLGRAGELFF.